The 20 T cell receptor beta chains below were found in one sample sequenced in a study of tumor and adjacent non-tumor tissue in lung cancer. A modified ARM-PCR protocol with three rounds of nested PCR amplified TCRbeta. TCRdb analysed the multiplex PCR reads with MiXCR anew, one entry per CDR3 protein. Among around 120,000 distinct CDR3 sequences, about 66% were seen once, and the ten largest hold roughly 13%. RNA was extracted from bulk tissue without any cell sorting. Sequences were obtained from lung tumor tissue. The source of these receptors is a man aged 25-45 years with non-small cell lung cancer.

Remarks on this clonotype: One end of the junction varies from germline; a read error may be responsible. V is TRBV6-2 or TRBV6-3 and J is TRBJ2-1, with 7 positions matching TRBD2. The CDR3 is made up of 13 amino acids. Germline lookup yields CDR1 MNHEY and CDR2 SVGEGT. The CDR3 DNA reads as TGTGCCTGCTACCGCAGCGGGGTCAATGAGCAGCTCTTC. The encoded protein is CACYRSGVNEQLF.

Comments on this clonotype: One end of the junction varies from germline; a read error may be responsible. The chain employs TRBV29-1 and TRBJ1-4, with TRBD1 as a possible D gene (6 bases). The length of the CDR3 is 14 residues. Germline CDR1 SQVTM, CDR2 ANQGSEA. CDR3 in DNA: TGTATCGTCAAGGGGGTCTCGACTAATGAAAAACTGTTTTTT. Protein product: CIVKGVSTNEKLFF.

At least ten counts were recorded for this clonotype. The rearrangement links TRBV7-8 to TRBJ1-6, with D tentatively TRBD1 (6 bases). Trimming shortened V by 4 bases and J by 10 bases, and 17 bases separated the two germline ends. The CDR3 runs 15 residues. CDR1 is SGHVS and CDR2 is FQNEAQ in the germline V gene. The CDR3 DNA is TGTGCCAGCAGCTCCCAGGGGCGCTCAACCTCACCCCTCCACTTT. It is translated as CASSSQGRSTSPLHF.

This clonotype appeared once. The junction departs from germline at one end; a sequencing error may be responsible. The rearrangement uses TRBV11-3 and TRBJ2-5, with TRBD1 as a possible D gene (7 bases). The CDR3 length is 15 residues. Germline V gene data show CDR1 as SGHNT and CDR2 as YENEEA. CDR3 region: CASNLTTGTGETQYF. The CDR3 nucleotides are TGTGCTAGCAACTTAACGACAGGGACTGGAGAGACCCAGTACTTC.

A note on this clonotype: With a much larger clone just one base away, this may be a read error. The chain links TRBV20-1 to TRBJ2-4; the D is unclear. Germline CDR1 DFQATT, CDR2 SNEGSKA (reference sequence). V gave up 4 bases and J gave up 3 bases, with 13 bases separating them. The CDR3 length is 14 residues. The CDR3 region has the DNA TGCAGTGCTACTACTAATCGGGTCAAAAACATTCAGTACTTC. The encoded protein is CSATTNRVKNIQYF.

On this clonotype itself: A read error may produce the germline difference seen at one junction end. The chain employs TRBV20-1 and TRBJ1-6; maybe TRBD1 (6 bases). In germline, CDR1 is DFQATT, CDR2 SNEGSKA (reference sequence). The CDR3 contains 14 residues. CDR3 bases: TGCAGTACTAGAGACAGGACGATTAATTCGCCCCTTCACTTT. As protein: CSTRDRTINSPLHF.

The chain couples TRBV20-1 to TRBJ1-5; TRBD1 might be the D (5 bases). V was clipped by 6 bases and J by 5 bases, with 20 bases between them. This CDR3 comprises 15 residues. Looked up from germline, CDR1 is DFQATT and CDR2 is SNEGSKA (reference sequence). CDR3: CSAGREWGSYQPQHF. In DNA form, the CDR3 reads TGCAGTGCCGGCAGGGAGTGGGGGAGCTATCAGCCCCAGCATTTT.

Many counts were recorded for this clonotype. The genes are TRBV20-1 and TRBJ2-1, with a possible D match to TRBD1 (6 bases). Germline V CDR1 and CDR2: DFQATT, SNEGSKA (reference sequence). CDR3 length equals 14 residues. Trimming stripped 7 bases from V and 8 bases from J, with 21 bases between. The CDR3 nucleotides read TGCAGTGTACCTCCCCGGACAGCCCTTCATGAGCAGTTCTTC. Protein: CSVPPRTALHEQFF.

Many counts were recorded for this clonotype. CDR3 protein: CASSLATIRGPEQYF. The CDR3 coding sequence is TGTGCCAGCAGCCTCGCGACTATTAGAGGGCCCGAGCAGTACTTC. The V call is TRBV4-2, the J call TRBJ2-7; weak D call: TRBD2 (5 bases). V lost 4 bases to trimming and J lost 6 bases, with 19 bases between them. CDR1 LGHNA and CDR2 YNFKEQ come from the germline V gene. This CDR3 has 15 residues.

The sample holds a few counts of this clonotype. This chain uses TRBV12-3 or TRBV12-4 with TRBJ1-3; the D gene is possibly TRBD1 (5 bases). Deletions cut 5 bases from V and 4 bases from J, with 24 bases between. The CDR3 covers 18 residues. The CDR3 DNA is TGTGCCAGCAGTGGGACCAGGGATATGCCTAGTGGCGGAAACACCATATATTTT. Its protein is CASSGTRDMPSGGNTIYF.

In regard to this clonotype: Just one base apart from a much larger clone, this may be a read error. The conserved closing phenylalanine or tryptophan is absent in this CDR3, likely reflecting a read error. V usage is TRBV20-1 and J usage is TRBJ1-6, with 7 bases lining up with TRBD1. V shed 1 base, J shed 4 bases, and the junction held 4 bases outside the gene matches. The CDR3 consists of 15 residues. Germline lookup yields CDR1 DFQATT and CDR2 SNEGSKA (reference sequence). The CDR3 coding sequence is TGCAGTGCTAGAGGGGAGACAGGGTATAATTCACCCCTCCACCTT. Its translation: CSARGETGYNSPLHL.

The CDR3 is CASTLLAEPYNEQFF. CDR3 bases: TGTGCCAGCACCTTGTTAGCGGAACCCTACAATGAGCAGTTCTTC. The chain carries TRBV9 and TRBJ2-1; D possibly corresponds to TRBD2 (6 bases). Trimming took 6 bases from V and 2 from J, leaving 15 bases between them. The CDR3 loop spans 15 amino acids. Per germline, CDR1 SGDLS and CDR2 YYNGEE.

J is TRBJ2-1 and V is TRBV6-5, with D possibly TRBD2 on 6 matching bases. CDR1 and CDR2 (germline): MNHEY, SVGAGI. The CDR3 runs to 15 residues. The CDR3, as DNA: TGTGTAAGCAGCCGAGCGGAGGGGTCCTACAATGAGCAGTTCTTC. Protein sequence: CVSSRAEGSYNEQFF.

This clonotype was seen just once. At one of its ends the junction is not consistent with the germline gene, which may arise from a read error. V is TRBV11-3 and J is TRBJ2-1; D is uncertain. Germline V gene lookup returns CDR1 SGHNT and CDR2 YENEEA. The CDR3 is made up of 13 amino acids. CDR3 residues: CASSPTLGNGQFF. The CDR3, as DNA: TGTGCCAGCAGCCCCACACTTGGCAATGGGCAGTTTTTC. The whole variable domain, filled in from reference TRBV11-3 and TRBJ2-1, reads EAGVVQSPRYKIIEKKQPVAFWCNPISGHNTLYWYLQNLGQGPELLIRYENEEAVDDSQLPKDRFSAERLKGVDSTLKIQPAELGDSAVYLCASSPTLGNGQFFGPGTRLTVL.

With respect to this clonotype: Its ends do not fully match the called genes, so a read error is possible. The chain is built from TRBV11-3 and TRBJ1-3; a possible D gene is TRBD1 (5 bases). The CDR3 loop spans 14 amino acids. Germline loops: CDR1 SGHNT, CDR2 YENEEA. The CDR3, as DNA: TGTGCCAACAGCGGACAAATCTCTGGAAACACCATTTATTTT. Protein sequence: CANSGQISGNTIYF.

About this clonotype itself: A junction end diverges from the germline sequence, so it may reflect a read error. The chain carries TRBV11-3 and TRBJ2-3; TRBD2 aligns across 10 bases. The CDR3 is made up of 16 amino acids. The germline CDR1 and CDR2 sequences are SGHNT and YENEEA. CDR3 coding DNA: TGTGCCAGCAACCTAAGGACTAGCGGTATCACACATACGCAGTATTTT. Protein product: CASNLRTSGITHTQYF.

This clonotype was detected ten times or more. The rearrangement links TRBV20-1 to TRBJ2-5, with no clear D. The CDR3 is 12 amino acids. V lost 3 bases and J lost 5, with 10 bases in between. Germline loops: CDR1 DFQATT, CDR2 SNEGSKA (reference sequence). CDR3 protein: CSASVVGETQYF. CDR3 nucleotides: TGCAGTGCTAGTGTAGTTGGGGAGACCCAGTACTTC.

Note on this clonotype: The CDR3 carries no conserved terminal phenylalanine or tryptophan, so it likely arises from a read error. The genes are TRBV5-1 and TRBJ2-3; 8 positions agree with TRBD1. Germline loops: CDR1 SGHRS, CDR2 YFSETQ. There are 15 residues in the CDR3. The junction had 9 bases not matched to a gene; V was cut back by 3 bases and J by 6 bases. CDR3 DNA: TGCGCCAGCAGCTCGGTCGGACAGGGAAGCGATACGCAGTATTCT. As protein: CASSSVGQGSDTQYS.

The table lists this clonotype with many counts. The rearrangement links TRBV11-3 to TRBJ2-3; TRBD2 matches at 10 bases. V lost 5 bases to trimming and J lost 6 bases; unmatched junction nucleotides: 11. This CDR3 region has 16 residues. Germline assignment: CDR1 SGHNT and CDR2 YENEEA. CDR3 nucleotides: TGTGCCAGCAGCCCGCGCGGGCTAGCGGGAGCGGATACGCAGTATTTT. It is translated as CASSPRGLAGADTQYF.

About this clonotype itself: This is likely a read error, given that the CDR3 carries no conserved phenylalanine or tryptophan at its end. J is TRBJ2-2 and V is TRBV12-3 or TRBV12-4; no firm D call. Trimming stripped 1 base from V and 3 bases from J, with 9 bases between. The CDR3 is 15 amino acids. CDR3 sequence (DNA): TGTGCCAGCAGTTTAGTAGTGTCCGACACCGGGGAGCTGTTTTCT. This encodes CASSLVVSDTGELFS.